This T cell receptor (beta chain) comes out of a study of cytomegalovirus exposure and HLA in healthy donors (dated by TCRdb to 2017 to 2019). Broadly, across the study: An earlier analysis of approximately 550 of the donors reported 250 to 350 Gb of sequence data and 117 million unique TCR beta sequences from about 200 million T cells. Approximately 310 gigabases of sequencing data and approximately 85 million unique TCR sequences were included in an early release covering several hundred HLA-typed donors. Among the approximately 420 genotyped donors, 75% to 90% belonged to the genetic ancestry cluster associated with self-reported Caucasian donors. The study aimed to test whether signatures of past pathogen exposure could be identified by cataloging public T cell receptors. Using immunosequencing, the study profiled T cell repertoires from 500 to 800 subjects and related those repertoires to cytomegalovirus serostatus. In addition to the first cohort of 666 subjects, a separate validation cohort of 130 or so different subjects was used. To predict cytomegalovirus infection status, the study brought together high-throughput TCR immunosequencing, statistical association of individual TCRs with disease status, and machine learning. To study patterns of TCR occurrence, a later analysis re-analyzed previously published TCR beta repertoires from around 660 donors and added high-resolution HLA genotyping. Rather than drawing on any new phenotypic data, the later analysis identified candidate immune exposures from TCR beta sequences and the way those sequences occurred across donors. In an earlier analysis of 500 to 650 of the donors, high-throughput TCR beta sequencing was used to judge whether each TCR beta V gene segment behaved as functional or pseudogenic. Alongside the repertoire data, information on donor age, sex, ethnicity and CMV serostatus was compiled. A later genetic analysis took genome-wide SNP genotypes for about 55% of the roughly 670 donors and used that subset as a discovery cohort. All discovery cohort repertoires had been generated using a single sequencing platform. Both class I and class II loci were covered by HLA typing, at four-digit resolution. Typing coverage differed by locus: A, B, C, DRB1 and DQB1 were typed in about 620-630 donors, DQA1 in 522, DPA1 in approximately 610, and DPB1 in approximately 450. Roughly five DR-DQ haplotypes were handled as single units for association and clustering because linkage in the cohort was strong. Across approximately 400 genotyped donors of the cohort, an average of about 240,000 unique TCR beta nucleotide sequences per donor were sequenced, and 15% to 20% of those sequences were non-productive. Here is what the overall study found, with its caveats: A later genetic analysis associated a missense DCLRE1C variant with V-gene and J-gene trimming of TCR beta chains, and an independent cohort replicated the association. In a later analysis, HLA-associated TCR beta chains showed more clonal expansion and lower generation probabilities than non-associated chains that were equally common. Only TCR beta chains were sequenced in this cohort, and the absence of alpha or paired-chain data limited detectable features. A cluster of highly shared sequence variants was judged likely to represent a technical artifact of the sequencing pipeline. Broadly in line with IMGT annotations, most TCR beta V segments showed up in productive rearrangements about 87% or about 30% of the time in an earlier analysis of several hundred of the donors. A further reported finding was that TCR beta sequences accurately predicted the HLA-A and HLA-B alleles for most subjects in the first cohort. Roughly uniform sequencing depth across donors was assumed in presence/absence analyses, although this assumption may not hold. Most TCR sequences were seen in very few donors, while some public TCRs were found in many individuals. Compared with the approximately 710-donor mean, donors in an Asian-associated ancestry cluster had fewer N-insertions in productive TCRs, according to a later genetic analysis. Because some donors lacked HLA typing at each locus, the association tests relied only on the typed subset. A few of the identified cytomegalovirus-associated TCR beta chains were confirmed in vitro to be specific for cytomegalovirus antigens. In a later analysis, TCR association rates were found to vary across HLA loci, with the most associated TCRs seen for DRB1 alleles and the fewest for HLA-C alleles. In a later analysis, some 18,000 TCR beta sequences were associated with specific HLA alleles at a false discovery rate of 0.05. Linkage disequilibrium might explain the correlated functional status among segregating V segments, but an unknown experimental factor could not be ruled out. When HLA alleles, especially DR and DQ, strongly co-occurred, TCR associations were difficult to assign to individual alleles. For the cohort, immune exposure information was limited to CMV serostatus. A later analysis found that most CMV-associated TCR beta chains appeared HLA-restricted, with HLA associations seemingly driven largely by CMV exposure. Because the 87-base-pair reads could not distinguish some IMGT-functional V segments, including TRBV6-2 and TRBV6-3, those segments were excluded. The authors suggested that the approach could potentially be extended to other disease states and immunological phenotypes. Because counts were too low, 15 to 20 rarely observed V segments, including chromosome 9 orphons, were excluded from the earlier analysis of roughly 580 of the donors. In the study, some 180 TCR beta chains were listed as associated with cytomegalovirus. The classifier was reported to diagnose cytomegalovirus status with high specificity and sensitivity in both the original and validation cohorts. A later analysis reported that several top co-occurrence clusters appeared linked to parvovirus B19, influenza, CMV and Epstein-Barr virus.

The cohort was made up of approximately 670 healthy bone marrow donors. At the time of sampling, all cohort members were nominally healthy, though unrecorded immune exposures were likely present. The donor was CMV seropositive and was included in the group of about 290 seropositive cohort members. Every donor gave a peripheral blood sample, and the peripheral blood mononuclear cells from that sample were used for TCR beta sequencing. Genomic DNA extraction from the blood cell samples was performed with the Qiagen DNeasy Blood Extraction Kit. In the case of this clone: Its antigen remains undetermined. Qualities for individual bases were not recorded, and no much larger clone is one base off.

Library preparation used the immunoSEQ multiplex PCR assay. A mixture of 60 forward primers for TCR Vbeta segments and 13 reverse primers for TCR Jbeta segments was used in the multiplex PCR. The CDR3 region of rearranged TCR beta genes was amplified from genomic DNA by a multiplex PCR assay. On the Illumina HiSeq System, the amplified TCR beta libraries were sequenced as 87-base-pair reads. For the original study's pipeline: A later analysis counted 65 million to 90 million unique TCR beta chains across the 550 to 700 repertoires, and around 9.9 million of these chains were shared by at least two donors. Raw reads were error-corrected and collapsed into unique sequences by a nearest-neighbor algorithm in which closely related sequences were merged to remove PCR and sequencing errors. To assign V, D and J gene segments, CDR3 sequences were aligned to IMGT reference sequences. For a sequence to be retained, at least a six-nucleotide match to both a V gene segment and a J gene segment was required. Rearrangements were classified as productive when the CDR3 lacked stop codons and remained in frame with V and J, and all other rearrangements were classified as non-productive. CDR3 was defined by IMGT convention, running from the second conserved V-encoded cysteine to the conserved J-encoded phenylalanine. The earlier analysis of about 500 of the donors excluded sequences that lacked an unambiguous match to a single V gene segment. An earlier analysis of fewer than 750 of the donors called V segments functional above 56.7% productive rearrangements and segregating when the between-donor standard deviation exceeded 5%. A statistical classification framework was built for diagnosing cytomegalovirus status from the catalog of TCR beta chain sequences. In a later analysis, V and J genes were assigned by comparing TCR nucleotide sequences against IMGT/GENE-DB human TR gene sequences. The TCRdist pipeline was used in a later analysis to assign CDR3 sequences and most-parsimonious VDJ recombination scenarios. In a later analysis, every TCR beta chain was defined by the combination of its CDR3 amino acid sequence and its V-gene family, and reads without a unique V-gene family were dropped. As a way to deal with suspected cross-contamination and a sequencing artifact, a later analysis dropped approximately 590 nucleotide sequences that were highly shared and had low generation probability. In a later analysis, a clonal expansion index for each public chain was calculated from normalized within-repertoire ranks of inferred template counts. Generation probabilities in a later analysis came from a VDJ recombination model fitted to out-of-frame rearrangements, and those results were checked against IGoR. A later analysis scored TCR-TCR, TCR-HLA and TCR-CMV co-occurrence with hypergeometric tests, applying a repertoire-size bias correction to TCR pairs. In a later analysis, false discovery rates were estimated by permuting HLA or CMV assignments 20 times. In a later analysis, co-occurring TCRs were grouped using DBSCAN, and TCRdist sequence similarity was added for clustering within HLA-allele-positive subsets. For co-occurrence clustering, repertoires with fewer than 30,000 or more than 120,000 public chains were excluded, along with four to six repertoires with anomalous nucleotide sharing. Drawn from immuneACCESS, this table holds only the in-frame rearrangements with V and J called that TCRdb kept. Clones are partly lost; checked studies trace under half to an unresolved V gene and leave the rest unexplained. V and J calls and clone size are given by that table; D and trimming were obtained from the DNA. This sample is represented by 180,000 or so clones; roughly 10% of them were singletons. The top ten clonotypes cover 1% to 1.5% of the sample.

Its CDR3 holds 14 amino acids, cysteine through phenylalanine. Of all the DNA, just the CDR3 is kept, 42 bases in frame from base 1. The germline V gene (reference sequence) sets CDR1 to GTSNPN and CDR2 to SVGIG. Between the V and J ends, shortened by 1 base and 4 bases respectively, the junction contains 13 bases. The sequence joins TRBV30 to TRBJ2-5; the D gene is possibly TRBD2, with 5 bases matching. The sequencing input was PBMCs. This receptor was obtained from a woman aged 25-40 years in good health and CMV-seropositive. At the DNA level, the sequence is TGTGCCTGGAGTGAGGGAGAAGGCATAGAGACCCAGTACTTC. The encoded protein is CAWSEGEGIETQYF.